The 5 T cell receptor beta chains presented below share a single source sample, sequenced in a study of molecular identifiers for immune sequencing clone quantification. One entry per CDR3 protein results from TCRdb running MiXCR on the PCR reads. The sample yields approximately 670,000 distinct CDR3 sequences, nearly 20% seen once. Sequenced input: naive CD8+ T cells from blood, with Jurkat cell RNA spiked in. As to subset: FACS-sorted CD8+CD4-CCR7+CD45RA+ naive T cells. The receptors were gathered from a human donor in good health. Some libraries in this study had Jurkat cell RNA spiked in.

In this sample, this clonotype turned up many times. The chain couples TRBV30 to TRBJ2-7; D remains unclear. Germline CDR1 reads GTSNPN; CDR2 reads SVGIG (reference sequence). CDR3 length: 11 amino acids. V lost 0 bases and J lost 6, with 6 bases in between. The CDR3 here is CAWSVRSEQYF. Written as DNA, the CDR3 is TGTGCCTGGAGTGTGCGATCCGAGCAGTACTTC.

This clonotype was detected only a few times. V is TRBV27 and J is TRBJ2-7, with D tentatively TRBD1 or TRBD2 (6 bases each). The CDR3 covers 13 residues. In germline, CDR1 is MNHEY, CDR2 SMNVEV (reference sequence). Trimming took off 7 bases at V and 7 bases at J, with 17 bases between the two ends. CDR3 sequence reads: CASMGGAVGEQYF. Here the CDR3 DNA reads TGTGCCAGCATGGGGGGCGCTGTGGGGGAGCAGTACTTC.

At least ten counts were recorded for this clonotype. This sequence joins TRBV2 and TRBJ1-1, with a weak D call TRBD1 (5 bases). Germline values: CDR1 SNHLY, CDR2 FYNNEI. The CDR3 contains 13 residues. V gave up 7 bases and J gave up 4 bases, with 13 bases separating them. DNA of the CDR3: TGTGCCAGCAAGGCAGGGAGGATCACTGAAGCTTTCTTT. It specifies CASKAGRITEAFF.

At least ten counts were recorded for this clonotype. The chain uses TRBV4-3 and TRBJ2-1, with TRBD2 identical over 8 bases. Germline V CDR1 and CDR2: LGHNA, YSLEER. The V segment lost 0 bases and the J segment 11 bases; nucleotides outside the gene matches: 18. The CDR3 covers 18 residues. The CDR3 region is CASSQDLAAGAGPDKQFF. CDR3 in DNA: TGCGCCAGCAGCCAAGATTTGGCAGCGGGAGCGGGACCAGATAAGCAGTTCTTC.

This chain connects TRBV20-1 to TRBJ2-7; possibly TRBD1 or TRBD2 for D (5 bases each). CDR1 and CDR2 from the germline V gene are DFQATT and SNEGSKA (reference sequence). V was cut by 6 bases and J by 4 bases, with 16 bases left in between. The CDR3 is 13 amino acids. Here the CDR3 reads CSAPGPQLYEQYF. In DNA, the CDR3 is TGCAGTGCACCGGGACCACAACTTTACGAGCAGTACTTC.